Listed below are T cell receptor beta chains from one sample, sequenced in a study of cytomegalovirus exposure and HLA in healthy donors. Sequencing used immunoSEQ multiplex PCR; TCRdb keeps in-frame clones, though not all of them. There are about 130,000 clones in the sample; around two thirds occur only once, and approximately 2.9% lies in the top ten. Sequencing was done on a sample of PBMCs. All receptors come from a human donor in good health. CDR3s include the opening cysteine and the closing phenylalanine or tryptophan. A D gene is named only where the DNA matches it firmly. A row's size may be missing; if present it is once, few, many or a size class.

>12|once|-|TRBJ1-1|TRBV7-9
CSSSTQGQNAFF
TGTTCCAGCAGCACCCAGGGGCAGAACGCTTTCTTT
>14|-|TRBD1|TRBJ1-6|TRBV6-5
CASSSQGANSPLHF
TGTGCCAGCAGTTCACAGGGGGCGAATTCACCCCTCCACTTT
>13|-|TRBD2|TRBJ2-5|TRBV29-1
CGSSGSGQETQYF
TGCGGTTCTAGCGGGAGTGGGCAAGAGACCCAGTACTTC
>15|-|-|TRBJ1-1|TRBV27
CASSYRETFRSEAFF
TGTGCCAGCAGTTACAGGGAGACCTTTAGGTCCGAAGCTTTCTTT
>13|-|-|TRBJ2-7|TRBV5-1
CASSLDRGGEQYF
TGCGCCAGCAGCTTGGATAGGGGTGGCGAGCAGTACTTC
>16|once|TRBD2|TRBJ2-5|TRBV5-5
CASSLHGTSGQETQYF
TGTGCCAGCAGCTTGCACGGGACTAGCGGACAAGAGACCCAGTACTTC
>17|-|TRBD1|TRBJ2-5|TRBV7-9
CASSLVVATGVVETQYF
TGTGCCAGCAGCTTAGTCGTTGCGACAGGGGTTGTGGAGACCCAGTACTTC
>15|-|-|TRBJ2-3|TRBV11-2
CASSLAGTSTDTQYF
TGTGCCAGCAGCTTAGCGGGGACTAGCACAGATACGCAGTATTTT
>15|-|TRBD2|TRBJ2-5|TRBV9
CASSGGTREAETQYF
TGTGCCAGCAGCGGGGGGACTAGAGAAGCAGAGACCCAGTACTTC
>17|-|TRBD1|TRBJ2-7|TRBV6-1
CASSGRQGAGGSYEQHF
TGTGCCAGCAGTGGGCGACAGGGGGCTGGGGGGAGCTACGAGCAGCACTTC
>16|few|-|TRBJ2-5|TRBV7-2
CASSLGTRGAEETQYF
TGTGCCAGCAGCTTAGGAACCAGGGGGGCAGAAGAGACCCAGTACTTC
>15|-|-|TRBJ1-3|TRBV25-1
CASSTRGQPGNTIYF
TGTGCCAGCAGTACCCGTGGACAGCCTGGAAACACCATATATTTT
>16|-|-|TRBJ1-3|TRBV6-1
CASSVIDSSSGNTIYF
TGTGCCAGCAGTGTCATTGACAGTTCCTCTGGAAACACCATATATTTT
>13|-|-|TRBJ2-7|TRBV5-1
CASSSEQGYEQYF
TGCGCCAGCAGCTCCGAACAGGGCTACGAGCAGTACTTC
>13|-|-|TRBJ1-5|TRBV30
CASSSGGEQPQHF
TGTGCCTCCTCCTCGGGGGGGGAACAGCCCCAGCATTTT
>12|-|-|TRBJ1-2|TRBV4-3
CASRSGNYGYTF
TGCGCCAGCAGGTCGGGGAACTATGGCTACACCTTC
>15|-|TRBD1|TRBJ1-2|TRBV7-9
CSSSLASGGGGGYTF
TGTTCCAGCAGCTTAGCCTCAGGGGGCGGCGGAGGCTACACCTTC
>16|-|TRBD1|TRBJ2-7|TRBV28
CASSSPGQGIFYEQYF
TGTGCCAGCAGTTCACCGGGACAGGGGATTTTCTACGAGCAGTACTTC
>15|-|-|TRBJ1-2|TRBV28
CASTSGHLRDYGYTF
TGTGCCAGCACCTCTGGACACCTTAGGGACTATGGCTACACCTTC
>16|-|TRBD1|TRBJ1-3|TRBV11-3
CASSPGQGRDGNTIYF
TGTGCCAGCAGCCCCGGACAGGGACGGGATGGAAACACCATATATTTT
>14|-|-|TRBJ1-1|TRBV7-9
CASSHGAMGGEAFF
TGTGCCAGCAGCCACGGAGCTATGGGGGGTGAAGCTTTCTTT
>15|few|-|TRBJ2-7|TRBV6-5
CASSYSYGETYEQYF
TGTGCCAGCAGTTACTCGTACGGGGAGACCTACGAGCAGTACTTC
>15|once|TRBD2|TRBJ2-1|TRBV5-1
CASLPGLAGYNEQFF
TGCGCCAGTCTACCCGGACTAGCGGGATACAATGAGCAGTTCTTC
>14|-|-|TRBJ1-2|TRBV23-1
CASSQSVGDYGYTF
TGCGCCAGCAGTCAATCTGTAGGGGACTATGGCTACACCTTC
>14|-|TRBD2|TRBJ2-1|TRBV19
CASSPGGSGGEQFF
TGTGCCAGTAGTCCGGGGGGTTCGGGTGGTGAGCAGTTCTTC
>15|few|-|TRBJ2-4|TRBV6-1
CASSLQGGAKNIQYF
TGTGCCAGCAGTCTCCAAGGGGGTGCCAAAAACATTCAGTACTTC
>17|-|TRBD2|TRBJ2-1|TRBV7-8
CASSSRAGLAGGGEQFF
TGTGCCAGCAGCTCTAGGGCTGGACTAGCGGGAGGGGGAGAGCAGTTCTTC
>16|few|TRBD2|TRBJ2-7|TRBV9
CASSVGGTSGVYEQYF
TGTGCCAGCAGCGTAGGCGGGACTAGCGGGGTCTACGAGCAGTACTTC
>13|-|-|TRBJ2-5|TRBV7-3
CASSLQGAETQYF
TGTGCCAGCAGCTTACAGGGTGCAGAGACCCAGTACTTC
>14|-|-|TRBJ1-5|TRBV2
CASSEEGGQGPQHF
TGTGCCAGCAGTGAAGAGGGGGGGCAAGGCCCCCAGCATTTT
>15|-|-|TRBJ2-7|TRBV19
CASSIRGRGGYEQYF
TGTGCCAGTAGTATAAGAGGGCGCGGTGGCTACGAGCAGTACTTC
>15|-|TRBD1|TRBJ2-7|TRBV19
CASSVTGTGAYEQYF
TGTGCCAGTAGTGTCACCGGGACAGGGGCCTACGAGCAGTACTTC
>14|few|-|TRBJ2-5|TRBV7-2
CASRIGGPQETQYF
TGTGCCAGCAGAATAGGAGGACCTCAAGAGACCCAGTACTTC
>15|-|TRBD1|TRBJ2-3|TRBV4-2
CASSQGDRDYKAQYF
TGTGCCAGCAGCCAAGGGGACAGGGACTATAAAGCGCAGTATTTT
>16|-|TRBD1|TRBJ1-2|TRBV27
CASSPGTGLFSYGCTF
TGTGCCAGCAGTCCCGGGACAGGGTTATTTTCGTATGGCTGCACCTTC
>17|-|TRBD1|TRBJ2-6|TRBV19
CASSGWTGMPGANVLTF
TGTGCCAGTAGTGGGTGGACAGGGATGCCTGGGGCCAACGTCCTGACTTTC
>13|few|TRBD1|TRBJ1-2|TRBV7-3
CASSPGTGEGYTF
TGTGCCAGCAGCCCCGGGACAGGCGAAGGCTACACCTTC
>14|-|-|TRBJ2-1|TRBV5-1
CASSGVGGFNEQFF
TGCGCCAGCAGCGGGGTAGGGGGATTCAATGAGCAGTTCTTC
>14|-|-|TRBJ2-3|TRBV14
CASSQGSPGNTQYF
TGTGCCAGCAGCCAAGGCTCGCCAGGAAATACGCAGTATTTT
>14|-|TRBD1|TRBJ1-2|TRBV19
CASSVQTGGYGYTF
TGTGCCAGTAGTGTCCAGACAGGGGGCTATGGCTACACCTTC
>13|-|-|TRBJ2-1|TRBV11-3
CASSLTVLNEQFF
TGTGCCAGCAGCTTGACAGTGCTCAATGAGCAGTTCTTC
>13|-|-|TRBJ2-1|TRBV13
CASSHRRGYEQFF
TGTGCCAGCAGCCATAGAAGGGGTTATGAGCAGTTCTTC